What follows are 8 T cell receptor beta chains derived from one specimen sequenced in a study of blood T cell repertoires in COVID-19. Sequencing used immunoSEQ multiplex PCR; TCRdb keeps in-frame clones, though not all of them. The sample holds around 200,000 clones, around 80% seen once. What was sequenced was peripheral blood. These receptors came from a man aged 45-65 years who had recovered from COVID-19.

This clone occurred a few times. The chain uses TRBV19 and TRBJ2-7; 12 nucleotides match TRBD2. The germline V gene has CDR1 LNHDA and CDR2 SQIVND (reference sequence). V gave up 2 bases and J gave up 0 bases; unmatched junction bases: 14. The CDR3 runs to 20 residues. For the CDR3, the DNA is TGTGCCAGTAGTATAAACTACCAATACGGACTAGCGGGGAACTCCTACGAGCAGTACTTC. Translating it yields CASSINYQYGLAGNSYEQYF.

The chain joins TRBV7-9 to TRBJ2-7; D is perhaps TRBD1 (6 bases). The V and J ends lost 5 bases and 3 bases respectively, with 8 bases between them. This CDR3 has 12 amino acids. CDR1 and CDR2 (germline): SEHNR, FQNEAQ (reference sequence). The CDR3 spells CASSQDSYEQYF. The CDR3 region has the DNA TGTGCCAGCAGCCAGGACAGCTACGAGCAGTACTTC.

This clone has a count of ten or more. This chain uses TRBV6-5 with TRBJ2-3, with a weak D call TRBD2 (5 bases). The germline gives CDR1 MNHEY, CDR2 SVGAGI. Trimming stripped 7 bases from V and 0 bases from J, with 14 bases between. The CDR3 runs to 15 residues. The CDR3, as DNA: TGTGCCAGCACCGACCACAGCGGTAGCACAGATACGCAGTATTTT. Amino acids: CASTDHSGSTDTQYF.

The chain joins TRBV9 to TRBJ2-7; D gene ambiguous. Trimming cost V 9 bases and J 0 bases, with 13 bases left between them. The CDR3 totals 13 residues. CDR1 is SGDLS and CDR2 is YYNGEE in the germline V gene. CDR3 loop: CATLASSSYEQYF. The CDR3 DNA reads TGTGCCACCTTAGCCAGCAGCTCCTACGAGCAGTACTTC.

CDR3 region: CASSQARLAGNGETQYF. CDR3 DNA sequence: TGCGCCAGCAGCCAAGCAAGGCTAGCGGGAAACGGAGAGACCCAGTACTTC. This chain joins TRBV4-1 and TRBJ2-5; TRBD2 aligns across 9 bases. From germline, CDR1 is MGHRA and CDR2 YSYEKL. Trimming cost V 1 base and J 4 bases; bases outside gene matches: 10. The CDR3 sequence is 17 residues long.

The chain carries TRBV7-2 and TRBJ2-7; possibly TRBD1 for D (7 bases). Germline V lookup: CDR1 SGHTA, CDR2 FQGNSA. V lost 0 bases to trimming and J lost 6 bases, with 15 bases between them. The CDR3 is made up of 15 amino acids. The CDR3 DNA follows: TGTGCCAGCAGCTTAGCAGGAGGGGGCGGCGGCGAGCAGTACTTC. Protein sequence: CASSLAGGGGGEQYF.

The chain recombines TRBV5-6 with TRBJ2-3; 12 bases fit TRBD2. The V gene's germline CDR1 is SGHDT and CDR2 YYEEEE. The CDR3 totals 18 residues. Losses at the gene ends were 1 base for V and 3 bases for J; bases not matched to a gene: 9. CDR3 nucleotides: TGTGCCAGCAGCTTGTGGCGACTAGCGGGAGTCGGGACAGATACGCAGTATTTT. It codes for CASSLWRLAGVGTDTQYF.

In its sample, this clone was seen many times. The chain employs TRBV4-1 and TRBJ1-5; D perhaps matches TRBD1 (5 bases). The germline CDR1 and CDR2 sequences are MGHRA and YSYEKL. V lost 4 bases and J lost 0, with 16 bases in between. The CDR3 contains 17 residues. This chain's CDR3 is CASSLTDRSYSNQPQHF. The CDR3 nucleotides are TGCGCCAGCAGCCTCACAGACAGAAGTTATAGCAATCAGCCCCAGCATTTT.